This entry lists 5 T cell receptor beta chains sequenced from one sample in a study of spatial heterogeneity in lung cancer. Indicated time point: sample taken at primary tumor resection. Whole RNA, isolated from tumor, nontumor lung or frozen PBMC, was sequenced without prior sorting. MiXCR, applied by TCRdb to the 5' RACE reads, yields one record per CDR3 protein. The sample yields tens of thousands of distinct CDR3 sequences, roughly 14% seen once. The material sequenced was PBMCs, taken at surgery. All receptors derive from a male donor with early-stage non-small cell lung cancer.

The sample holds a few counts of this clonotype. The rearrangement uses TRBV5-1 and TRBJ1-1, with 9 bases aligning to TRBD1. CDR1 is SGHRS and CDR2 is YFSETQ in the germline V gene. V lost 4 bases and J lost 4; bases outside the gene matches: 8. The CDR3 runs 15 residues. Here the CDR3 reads CASSQQGAGATEAFF. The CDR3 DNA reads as TGCGCCAGCAGCCAACAGGGGGCAGGGGCCACTGAAGCTTTCTTT.

The CDR3 loop reads CASSEAGQEQGYTF. For the CDR3, the DNA is TGTGCCAGCAGTGAAGCGGGACAGGAGCAAGGCTACACCTTC. The chain links TRBV2 to TRBJ1-2; 8 nucleotides agree with TRBD1. CDR3 length equals 14 residues. V dropped 0 bases and J dropped 8; count of bases not matched to a gene: 5. The germline gives CDR1 SNHLY, CDR2 FYNNEI.

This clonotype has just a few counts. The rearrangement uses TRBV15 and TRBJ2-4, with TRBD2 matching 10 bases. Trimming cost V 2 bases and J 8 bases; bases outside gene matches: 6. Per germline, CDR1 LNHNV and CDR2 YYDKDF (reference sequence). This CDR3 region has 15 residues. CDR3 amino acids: CATSRPTSGTDIQYF. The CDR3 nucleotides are TGTGCCACCAGCAGACCCACTAGCGGGACTGACATTCAGTACTTC.

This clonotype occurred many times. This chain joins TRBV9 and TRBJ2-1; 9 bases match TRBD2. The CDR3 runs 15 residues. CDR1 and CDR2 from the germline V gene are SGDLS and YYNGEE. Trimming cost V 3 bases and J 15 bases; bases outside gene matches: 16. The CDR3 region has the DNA TGTGCCAGCAGCGCAGCCGAAGGGACTAGCCGTCTTCTGTTCTTC. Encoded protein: CASSAAEGTSRLLFF.

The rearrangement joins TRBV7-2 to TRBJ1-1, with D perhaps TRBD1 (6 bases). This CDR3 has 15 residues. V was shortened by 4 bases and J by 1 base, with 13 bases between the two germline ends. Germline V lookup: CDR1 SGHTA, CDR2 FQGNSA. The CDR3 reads CASSYLGGQNTEAFF. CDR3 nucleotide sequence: TGTGCCAGCAGCTATTTAGGGGGACAGAACACTGAAGCTTTCTTT.